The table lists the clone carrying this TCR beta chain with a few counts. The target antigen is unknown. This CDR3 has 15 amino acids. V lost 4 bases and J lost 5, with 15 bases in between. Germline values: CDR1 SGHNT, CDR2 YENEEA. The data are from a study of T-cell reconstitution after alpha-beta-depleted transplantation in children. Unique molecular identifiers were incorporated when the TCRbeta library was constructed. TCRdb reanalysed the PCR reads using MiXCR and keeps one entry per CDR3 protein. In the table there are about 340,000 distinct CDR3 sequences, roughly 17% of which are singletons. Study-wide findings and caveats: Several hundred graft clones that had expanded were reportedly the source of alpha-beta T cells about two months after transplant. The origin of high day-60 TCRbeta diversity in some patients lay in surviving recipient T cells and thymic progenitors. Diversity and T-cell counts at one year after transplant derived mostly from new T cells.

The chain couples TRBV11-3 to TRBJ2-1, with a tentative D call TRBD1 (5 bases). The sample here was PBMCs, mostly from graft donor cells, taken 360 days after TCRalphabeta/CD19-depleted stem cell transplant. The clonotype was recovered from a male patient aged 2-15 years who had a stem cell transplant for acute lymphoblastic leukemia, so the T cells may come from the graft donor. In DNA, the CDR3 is TGTGCCAGCAGCTCCCTCCCAGGGCTCAACAATGAGCAGTTCTTC. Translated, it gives CASSSLPGLNNEQFF.